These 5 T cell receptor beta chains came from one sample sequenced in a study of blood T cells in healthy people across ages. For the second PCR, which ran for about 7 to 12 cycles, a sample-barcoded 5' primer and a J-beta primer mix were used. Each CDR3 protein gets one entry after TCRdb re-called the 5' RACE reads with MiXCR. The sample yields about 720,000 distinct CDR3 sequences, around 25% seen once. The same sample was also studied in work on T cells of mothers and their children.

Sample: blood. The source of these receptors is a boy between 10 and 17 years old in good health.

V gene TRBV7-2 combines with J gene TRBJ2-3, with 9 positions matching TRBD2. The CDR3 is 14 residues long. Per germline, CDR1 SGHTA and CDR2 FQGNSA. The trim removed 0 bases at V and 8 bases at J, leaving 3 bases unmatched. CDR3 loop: CASSLASGGGTQYF. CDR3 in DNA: TGTGCCAGCAGCTTAGCTAGCGGGGGAGGTACGCAGTATTTT.

The CDR3 loop reads CASSESDGYFYEQYF. CDR3 bases: TGTGCCAGCAGTGAATCGGACGGATACTTCTACGAGCAGTACTTC. This chain joins TRBV6-1 and TRBJ2-7; D gene unclear. Looked up from germline, CDR1 is MNHNS and CDR2 is SASEGT. The CDR3 totals 15 residues. Trimming took off 2 bases at V and 3 bases at J, with 14 bases between the two ends.

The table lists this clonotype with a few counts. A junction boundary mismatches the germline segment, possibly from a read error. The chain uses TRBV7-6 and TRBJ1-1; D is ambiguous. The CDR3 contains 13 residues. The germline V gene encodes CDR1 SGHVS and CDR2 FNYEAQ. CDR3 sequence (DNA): TGTGCCAGCAACTTAGGCGGGAACACTGAAGCTTTCTTT. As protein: CASNLGGNTEAFF.

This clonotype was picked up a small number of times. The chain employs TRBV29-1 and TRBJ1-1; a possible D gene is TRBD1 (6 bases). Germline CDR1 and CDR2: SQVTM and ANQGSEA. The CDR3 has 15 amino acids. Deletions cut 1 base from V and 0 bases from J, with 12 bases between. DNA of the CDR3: TGCAGCGTTGAAGGGAGGGGGGCGGTGAACACTGAAGCTTTCTTT. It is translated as CSVEGRGAVNTEAFF. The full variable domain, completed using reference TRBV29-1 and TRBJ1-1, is SAVISQKPSRDICQRGTSLTIQCQVDSQVTMMFWYRQQPGQSLTLIATANQGSEATYESGFVIDKFPISRPNLTFSTLTVSNMSPEDSSIYLCSVEGRGAVNTEAFFGQGTRLTVV.

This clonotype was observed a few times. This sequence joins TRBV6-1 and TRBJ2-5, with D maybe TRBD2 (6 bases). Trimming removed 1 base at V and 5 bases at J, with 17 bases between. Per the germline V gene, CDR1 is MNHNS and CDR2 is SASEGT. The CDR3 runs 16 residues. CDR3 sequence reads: CASSEDQRDSWETQYF. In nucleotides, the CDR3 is TGTGCCAGCAGTGAAGACCAAAGGGACTCCTGGGAGACCCAGTACTTC.